A selection of T cell receptor beta chains follows, all from one sample in a study of beta chain features in type 1 diabetes. The data were produced by immunoSEQ multiplex PCR, yet TCRdb's version contains in-frame clones alone and is incomplete. This sample carries about 370,000 clones, around 10% of them seen once, and the ten largest clones take about 0.64%. The material sequenced was central memory CD4+ T cells from blood. The source of these receptors is a man aged 30 to 39 with type 1 diabetes. Each CDR3 is given without its conserved first and last residue.

j_call v_call cdr3_aa
TRBJ2-5 TRBV28 ASSSVGAFQEEETQY
TRBJ2-7 TRBV2 ASRGTGYSYEQY
TRBJ1-2 TRBV7-2 ASSLQYTYGYT
TRBJ2-3 TRBV6-1 ASSRQGTADTQY
TRBJ2-1 TRBV5-1 ASSLTGGPNEQF
TRBJ1-1 TRBV27 ASSLSPGRGIF
TRBJ1-3 TRBV7-9 ASSLQGSGNTIY
TRBJ2-1 TRBV7-2 ASSFSGYNEQF
TRBJ1-2 TRBV9 ASSPAFGYGYT
TRBJ2-7 TRBV18 ASSRTVGSSYEQY
TRBJ1-5 TRBV2 ASSSTGSSNQPQH
TRBJ2-3 TRBV6-1 ASGRTSTDTQY
TRBJ2-1 TRBV6-1 ASSERVGGTAYNEQF
TRBJ1-5 TRBV27 ASSLRLGGNQPQH
TRBJ2-7 TRBV6-5 ASGPYEQY
TRBJ2-5 TRBV15 ATSRDQETQY
TRBJ2-3 TRBV5-1 ASSLAGGVRGDTQY
TRBJ2-5 TRBV5-4 ASSFGLVETQY
TRBJ2-7 TRBV14 ASSPTRGLEQY
TRBJ2-7 TRBV6-6 ASSYSEGVYEQY